Following are 8 T cell receptor beta chains from one sample sequenced in a study of shared clonotypes between healthy human individuals. Only CD45RO-negative cells positively selected for CCR7 counted as naive CD8 cells, so terminally differentiated effector memory CD45RA+ cells were excluded. Profiling relied on immunoSEQ multiplex PCR, and the TCRdb table lists in-frame clones only, not all of them. The sample includes about 2 million clones, approximately 95% of them seen just once. The sequenced sample was naive CD8+ T cells sorted from blood. These receptors were obtained from a man between 18 and 35 years old in good health.

This clone was picked up one time. V usage is TRBV11-2 and J usage is TRBJ2-1; D unresolved. V was cut by 5 bases and J by 5 bases, with 4 bases left in between. This CDR3 is 11 amino acids long. Germline assignment: CDR1 SGHAT and CDR2 FQNNGV. The CDR3 DNA follows: TGTGCCAGCAGCCGAAACAATGAGCAGTTCTTC. This sequence encodes CASSRNNEQFF.

A note on this clone: Additional DNA sequences in this sample encode the identical CDR3. The rearrangement joins TRBV6-5 to TRBJ2-2; D may be TRBD2 (5 bases). V was shortened by 2 bases and J by 5 bases, with 6 bases between the two germline ends. The CDR3 loop spans 13 amino acids. Germline V lookup: CDR1 MNHEY, CDR2 SVGAGI. CDR3 nucleotide sequence: TGTGCCAGCAGTTACGAGGGAACCGGGGAGCTGTTTTTT. Amino acid sequence: CASSYEGTGELFF.

The gene calls are TRBV19 and TRBJ1-1; D ambiguous. The CDR3 spans 13 residues. Germline CDR1 and CDR2: LNHDA and SQIVND (reference sequence). The V end was cut by 3 bases, the J end by 3 bases, with 8 bases between. CDR3: CASSIKGYTEAFF. CDR3 bases: TGTGCCAGTAGTATCAAGGGTTACACTGAAGCTTTCTTT.

The chain joins TRBV4-3 to TRBJ2-1; D is unclear. Germline CDR1 is LGHNA and CDR2 is YSLEER. V lost 0 bases and J 0 bases, leaving 6 bases between the germline ends. This CDR3 is 15 amino acids long. CDR3 protein: CASSQEPVSYNEQFF. The CDR3 DNA is TGCGCCAGCAGCCAAGAACCGGTCTCCTACAATGAGCAGTTCTTC.

The chain has TRBV7-9 and TRBJ1-2, with 7 bases identical to TRBD1. V gave up 5 bases and J gave up 5 bases; unmatched junction bases: 5. Germline CDR1 and CDR2: SEHNR and FQNEAQ (reference sequence). This CDR3 region has 13 residues. In nucleotides, the CDR3 is TGTGCCAGCAGCAGACAGGGTTGGTATGGCTACACCTTC. Residues: CASSRQGWYGYTF. The full variable domain, in which reference TRBV7-9 and TRBJ1-2 provide the parts outside the CDR3, is DTGVSQNPRHKITKRGQNVTFRCDPISEHNRLYWYRQTLGQGPEFLTYFQNEAQLEKSRLLSDRFSAERPKGSFSTLEIQRTEQGDSAMYLCASSRQGWYGYTFGSGTRLTVV.

Concerning this clone: Other DNA sequences of this sample code for an identical CDR3. The DNA for the CDR3 is TGCAGCGTTTGGTCTGAGGGACGCCCGGCCTATGGCTACACCTTC. Protein sequence: CSVWSEGRPAYGYTF. The chain is built from TRBV29-1 and TRBJ1-2; the D gene is possibly TRBD1 (5 bases). CDR1 SQVTM and CDR2 ANQGSEA come from the germline V gene. The CDR3 spans 15 residues. V lost 5 bases, J lost 4 bases, and 20 bases lay in between.

This clone was counted a few times. The same CDR3 arises from other DNA sequences in this sample as well. The chain employs TRBV6-1 and TRBJ2-1; 8 nucleotides line up with TRBD2. From germline, CDR1 is MNHNS and CDR2 SASEGT. The CDR3 consists of 14 residues. Trimming took 1 base from V and 4 from J; bases not matched to a gene: 0. CDR3 region: CASSEVAGYNEQFF. The CDR3, as DNA: TGTGCCAGCAGTGAAGTAGCGGGGTACAATGAGCAGTTCTTC.

The chain uses TRBV27 and TRBJ2-1, with D maybe TRBD2 (6 bases). V lost 8 bases, J lost 4 bases, and 15 bases lay in between. The CDR3 contains 14 residues. Germline V lookup: CDR1 MNHEY, CDR2 SMNVEV (reference sequence). In nucleotides, the CDR3 is TGTGCCAGCCGAGGGGCTAGCGAGTACAATGAGCAGTTCTTC. Its translation is CASRGASEYNEQFF.